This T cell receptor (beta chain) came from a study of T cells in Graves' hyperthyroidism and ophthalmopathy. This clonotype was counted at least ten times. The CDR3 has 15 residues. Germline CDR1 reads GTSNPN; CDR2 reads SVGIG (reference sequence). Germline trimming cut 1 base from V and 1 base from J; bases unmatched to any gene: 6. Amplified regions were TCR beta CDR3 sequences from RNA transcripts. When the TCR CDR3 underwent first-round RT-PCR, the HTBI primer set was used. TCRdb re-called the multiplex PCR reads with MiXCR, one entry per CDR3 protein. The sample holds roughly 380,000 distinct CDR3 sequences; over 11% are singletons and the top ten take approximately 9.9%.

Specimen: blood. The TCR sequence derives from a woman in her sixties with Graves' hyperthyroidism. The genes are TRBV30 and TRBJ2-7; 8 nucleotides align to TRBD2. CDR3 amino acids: CAWSDLAGQSYEQYF. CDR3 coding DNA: TGTGCCTGGAGTGACCTAGCGGGTCAATCCTACGAGCAGTACTTC.